The rows below give T cell receptor beta chains drawn from one sample of a study of cytomegalovirus exposure and HLA in healthy donors. The data were produced by immunoSEQ multiplex PCR, yet TCRdb's version contains in-frame clones alone and is incomplete. The sample has about 230,000 clones; 85% to 90% are singletons. The sample comprised PBMCs. The receptors shown here come from a human donor in good health. Each CDR3 is given with its conserved first and last residue. D genes are given only for firm matches. Clone size appears in some rows only: once, few, many, or a class for an expanded clone.

D: TRBD2
size: .
V: TRBV4-3
J: TRBJ2-5
DNA: TGCGCCAGCAGCCCGGGGGGGAGGGCAGAGACCCAGTACTTC
CDR3: CASSPGGRAETQYF

D: TRBD2
size: .
V: TRBV5-3
J: TRBJ2-5
DNA: TGTGCCAGAAGCTTGGGTCCGGGACTAGCGCAAGAGACCCAGTACTTC
CDR3: CARSLGPGLAQETQYF

D: .
size: .
V: TRBV23-1
J: TRBJ2-7
DNA: TGCGCCAGCAGCCATGGGCCCAACGAGCAGTACTTC
CDR3: CASSHGPNEQYF

D: .
size: .
V: TRBV21-1
J: TRBJ1-4
DNA: TGTGCCAGCAGCCGAAAGTTTGGACAGGAACGGGGTGAAAAACTGTTTTTT
CDR3: CASSRKFGQERGEKLFF

D: TRBD2
size: .
V: TRBV5-1
J: TRBJ2-1
DNA: TGCGCCAGCAGCTTGCCGACTAGCGGAAACAATGAGCAGTTCTTC
CDR3: CASSLPTSGNNEQFF

D: TRBD1
size: .
V: TRBV5-4
J: TRBJ2-5
DNA: TGTGCCAGCAGCTACGGACAGGGGTTTAAGGAGACCCAGTACTTC
CDR3: CASSYGQGFKETQYF

D: .
size: .
V: TRBV5-1
J: TRBJ2-1
DNA: TGCGCCAGCAATACTAACTCCTACAATGAGCAGTTCTTC
CDR3: CASNTNSYNEQFF

D: TRBD1
size: once
V: TRBV5-1
J: TRBJ1-1
DNA: TGCGCCAGCAGCTTGACAAGGGCCCGACAGGGCGAGAACTTGAACACTGAAGCTTTCTTT
CDR3: CASSLTRARQGENLNTEAFF

D: .
size: .
V: TRBV28
J: TRBJ2-2
DNA: TGTGCCGCGGGGACAGCGAACACCGGGGAGCTGTTTTTT
CDR3: CAAGTANTGELFF

D: .
size: .
V: TRBV28
J: TRBJ2-7
DNA: TGTGCCAGCGACCACAACCCCGACACCTACGAGCAGTACTTC
CDR3: CASDHNPDTYEQYF

D: .
size: .
V: TRBV2
J: TRBJ2-7
DNA: TGTGCCAGCACCGGAGGGCCGGCCTACGAGCAGTACTTC
CDR3: CASTGGPAYEQYF

D: TRBD1
size: few
V: TRBV18
J: TRBJ2-2
DNA: TGTGCCAGCTCACCCCCCCAAGACAGGGCTCCCACTAACACCGGGGAGCTGTTTTTT
CDR3: CASSPPQDRAPTNTGELFF

D: .
size: .
V: TRBV10-2
J: TRBJ1-1
DNA: TGCGCCAGCAGTGCTCCTGTCTTCACTGAAGCTTTCTTT
CDR3: CASSAPVFTEAFF

D: .
size: .
V: TRBV21-1
J: TRBJ2-7
DNA: TGTGCCAGCAGCAAATGGGCGGGACAGGGAGCCTACGAGCAGTACTTC
CDR3: CASSKWAGQGAYEQYF

D: .
size: .
V: TRBV5-1
J: TRBJ2-1
DNA: TGCGCCAGCAGCTTGTTTCCAGGGCCTGGTTCCAATGAGCAGTTCTTC
CDR3: CASSLFPGPGSNEQFF

D: .
size: once
V: TRBV6-6
J: TRBJ2-5
DNA: TGTGCCAGCAGTTACTCCGGGGTACGAGAGACCCAGTACTTC
CDR3: CASSYSGVRETQYF

D: TRBD2
size: .
V: TRBV27
J: TRBJ2-7
DNA: TGTGCCAGCAGTCCAAGACTAGCGGAAAAGCAGTACTTC
CDR3: CASSPRLAEKQYF

D: .
size: .
V: TRBV5-4
J: TRBJ2-5
DNA: TGTGCCAGCAGCCTCCAGGGGCTGGTTTTGGGAGAGACCCAGTACTTC
CDR3: CASSLQGLVLGETQYF

D: .
size: .
V: TRBV10-3
J: TRBJ1-5
DNA: TGTGCCATCAGTGAGAGACAGGCCGATCAGCCCCAGCATTTT
CDR3: CAISERQADQPQHF

D: TRBD1
size: .
V: TRBV19
J: TRBJ1-1
DNA: TGTGCCAGTAGGGACAGGGGGAGGACTGAAGCTTTCTTT
CDR3: CASRDRGRTEAFF

D: .
size: .
V: TRBV5-8
J: TRBJ2-3
DNA: TGTGCCAGCACCGTCGGGGATACGCAGTATTTT
CDR3: CASTVGDTQYF

D: .
size: .
V: TRBV25-1
J: TRBJ1-2
DNA: TGTGCCAGCAGTGAATATGAGGATAAGAGAGATGGCTACACCTTC
CDR3: CASSEYEDKRDGYTF

D: .
size: once
V: TRBV10-3
J: TRBJ2-3
DNA: TGTGCCATCAGTGTTGGCGGTCCTCGCGCAGATACGCAGTATTTT
CDR3: CAISVGGPRADTQYF

D: TRBD2
size: .
V: TRBV29-1
J: TRBJ2-1
DNA: TGCAGCGTTGACCGGGAGGAGTACTACAATGAGCAGTTCTTC
CDR3: CSVDREEYYNEQFF